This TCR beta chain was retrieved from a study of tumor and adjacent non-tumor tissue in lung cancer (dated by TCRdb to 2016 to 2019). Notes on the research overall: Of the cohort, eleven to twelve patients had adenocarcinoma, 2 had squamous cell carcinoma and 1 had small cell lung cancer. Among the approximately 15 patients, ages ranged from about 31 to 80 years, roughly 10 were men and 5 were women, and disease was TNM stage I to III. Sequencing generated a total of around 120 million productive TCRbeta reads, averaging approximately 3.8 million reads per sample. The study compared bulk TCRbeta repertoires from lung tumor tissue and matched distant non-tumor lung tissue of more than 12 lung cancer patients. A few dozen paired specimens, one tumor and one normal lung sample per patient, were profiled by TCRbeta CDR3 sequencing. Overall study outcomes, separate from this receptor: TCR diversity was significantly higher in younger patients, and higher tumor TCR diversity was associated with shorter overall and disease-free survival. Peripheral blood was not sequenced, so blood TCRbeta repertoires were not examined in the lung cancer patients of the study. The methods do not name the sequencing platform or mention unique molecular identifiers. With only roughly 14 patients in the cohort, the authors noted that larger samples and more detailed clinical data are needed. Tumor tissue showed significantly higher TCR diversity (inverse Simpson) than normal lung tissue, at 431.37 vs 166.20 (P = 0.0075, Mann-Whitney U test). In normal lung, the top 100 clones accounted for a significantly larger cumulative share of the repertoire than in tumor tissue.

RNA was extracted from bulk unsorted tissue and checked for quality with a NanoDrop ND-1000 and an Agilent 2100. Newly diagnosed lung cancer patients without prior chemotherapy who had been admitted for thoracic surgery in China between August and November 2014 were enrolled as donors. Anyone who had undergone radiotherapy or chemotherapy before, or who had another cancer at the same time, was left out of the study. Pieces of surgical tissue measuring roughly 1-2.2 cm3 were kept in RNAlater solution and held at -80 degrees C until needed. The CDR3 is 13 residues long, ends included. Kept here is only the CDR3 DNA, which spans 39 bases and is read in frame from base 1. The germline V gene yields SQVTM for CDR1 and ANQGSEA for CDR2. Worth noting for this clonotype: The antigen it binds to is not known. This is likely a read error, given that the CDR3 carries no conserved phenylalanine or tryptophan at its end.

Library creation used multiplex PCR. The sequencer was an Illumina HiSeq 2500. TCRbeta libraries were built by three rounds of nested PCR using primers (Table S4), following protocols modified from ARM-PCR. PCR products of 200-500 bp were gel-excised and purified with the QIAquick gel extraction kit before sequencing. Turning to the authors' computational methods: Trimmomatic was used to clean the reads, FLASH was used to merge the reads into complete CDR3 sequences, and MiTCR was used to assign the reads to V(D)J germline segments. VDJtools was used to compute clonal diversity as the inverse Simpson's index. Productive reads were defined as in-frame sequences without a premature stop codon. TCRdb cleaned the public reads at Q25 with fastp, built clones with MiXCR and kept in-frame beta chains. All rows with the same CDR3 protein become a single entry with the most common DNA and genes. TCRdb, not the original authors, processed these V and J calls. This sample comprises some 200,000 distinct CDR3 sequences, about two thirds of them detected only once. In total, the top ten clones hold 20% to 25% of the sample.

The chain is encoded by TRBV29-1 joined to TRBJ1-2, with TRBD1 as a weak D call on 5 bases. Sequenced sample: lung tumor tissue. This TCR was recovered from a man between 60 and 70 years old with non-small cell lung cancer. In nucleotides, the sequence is TGCAGCGTTGAGGGGCGAGCTAACTATGACTACACCTTA. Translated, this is CSVEGRANYDYTL.